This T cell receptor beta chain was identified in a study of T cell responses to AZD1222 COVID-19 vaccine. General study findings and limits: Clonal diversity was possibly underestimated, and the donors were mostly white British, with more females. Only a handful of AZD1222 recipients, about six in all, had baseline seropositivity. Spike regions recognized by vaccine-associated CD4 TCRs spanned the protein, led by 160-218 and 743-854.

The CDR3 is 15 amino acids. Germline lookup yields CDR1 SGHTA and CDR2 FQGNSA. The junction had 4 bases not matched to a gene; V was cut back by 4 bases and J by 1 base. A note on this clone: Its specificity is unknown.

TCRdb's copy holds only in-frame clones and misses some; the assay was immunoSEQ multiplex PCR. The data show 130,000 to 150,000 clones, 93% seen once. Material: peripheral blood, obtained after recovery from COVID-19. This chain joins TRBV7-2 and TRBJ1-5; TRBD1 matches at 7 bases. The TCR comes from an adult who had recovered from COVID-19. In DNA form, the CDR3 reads TGTGCCAGCAGCTCCCAACAGGGGAGCAATCAGCCCCAGCATTTT. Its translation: CASSSQQGSNQPQHF.